This TCR beta chain comes out of a study of CD8 T cells in Susac syndrome (dated by TCRdb to between 2017 and 2020). For context, the study as a whole: The study used repertoire sequencing to test whether antigen drove CD8+ T cell activation and differentiation in Susac syndrome. CD8+ T cell repertoire clonality was compared between around eleven healthy donors, some 14 Susac syndrome patients and 15 multiple sclerosis patients.

RNA was extracted using the RNeasy kit, and about 0.45 to 1 ug of the RNA was reverse transcribed with random hexamers. TCR beta CDR3 regions were amplified with the immunoSEQ multiplex PCR assay covering 54 Vbeta and 13 Jbeta segments. To correct PCR amplification bias, a synthetic template baseline was used for both primer optimization and computational correction. The paper's data handling went like this. Reads were annotated to V, D and J genes according to IMGT and were analyzed with immunoSEQ Analyzer, with only productive sequences retained. Clonality was computed as one minus Shannon entropy normalized by log2 of the number of productive unique sequences. For each patient and control, public and private clones were evaluated among the 100 most prevalent clones. A clone was defined as Susac-specific if it was absent from the healthy and MS cohorts, from some 1,100 published viral clones and from other ImmuneACCESS disease sequences. TCRdb applied fastp at Q25 and MiXCR to the public reads, then kept only in-frame beta chains. When rows share a CDR3 protein, they turn into one entry using the most common DNA and genes. It is TCRdb's table, rather than the study itself, that gives the V and J calls and clone size. The sample table holds some 150,000 distinct CDR3 sequences, of which nearly 95% were seen once. Of the sample, approximately 0.27% falls within the top ten clones.

The full study reports these points: The TCR sequencing and HLA analysis was acknowledged to have included a relatively small number of individuals.

Peripheral blood CD8+ and CD4+ T cells from healthy donors, Susac syndrome patients and multiple sclerosis patients were profiled using high-throughput TCR beta sequencing. Healthy donors were age- and sex-matched controls. Bulk CD8+ and CD4+ T cells were purified magnetically by negative isolation, whereas CD8+ TEMRA cells were enriched by FACS. Blood was drawn into EDTA tubes, processed within 24 hours, and PBMCs were isolated by density gradient centrifugation. PBMCs destined for TCR sequencing were cryopreserved in liquid nitrogen and later thawed in a 37 °C water bath. Purity of sorted or isolated CD4+, CD8+ and CD8+ TEMRA cells was at least 90%. This clonotype was detected once. The target of this receptor is not known. Base qualities are not provided; no much larger clone lies one nucleotide away. One read provides weak support. Relative to germline, V is missing 1 base and J is missing 5 bases, with 6 bases of the junction outside any gene match. From the cysteine through the phenylalanine, the CDR3 covers 15 amino acids. Of all the DNA, just the CDR3 is kept, 45 bases in frame from base 1. CDR1 and CDR2 (SGDLS, YYNGEE) derive from the germline V gene.

The clonotype was recovered from a human donor in good health. The sequenced material came from CD8+ T cells from PBMCs. The sequence joins TRBV9 to TRBJ2-1, with 7 junctional bases fitting TRBD1. The CDR3: CASSVSGTENNEQFF. The nucleotide sequence is TGTGCCAGCAGCGTATCCGGGACAGAGAACAATGAGCAGTTCTTC.